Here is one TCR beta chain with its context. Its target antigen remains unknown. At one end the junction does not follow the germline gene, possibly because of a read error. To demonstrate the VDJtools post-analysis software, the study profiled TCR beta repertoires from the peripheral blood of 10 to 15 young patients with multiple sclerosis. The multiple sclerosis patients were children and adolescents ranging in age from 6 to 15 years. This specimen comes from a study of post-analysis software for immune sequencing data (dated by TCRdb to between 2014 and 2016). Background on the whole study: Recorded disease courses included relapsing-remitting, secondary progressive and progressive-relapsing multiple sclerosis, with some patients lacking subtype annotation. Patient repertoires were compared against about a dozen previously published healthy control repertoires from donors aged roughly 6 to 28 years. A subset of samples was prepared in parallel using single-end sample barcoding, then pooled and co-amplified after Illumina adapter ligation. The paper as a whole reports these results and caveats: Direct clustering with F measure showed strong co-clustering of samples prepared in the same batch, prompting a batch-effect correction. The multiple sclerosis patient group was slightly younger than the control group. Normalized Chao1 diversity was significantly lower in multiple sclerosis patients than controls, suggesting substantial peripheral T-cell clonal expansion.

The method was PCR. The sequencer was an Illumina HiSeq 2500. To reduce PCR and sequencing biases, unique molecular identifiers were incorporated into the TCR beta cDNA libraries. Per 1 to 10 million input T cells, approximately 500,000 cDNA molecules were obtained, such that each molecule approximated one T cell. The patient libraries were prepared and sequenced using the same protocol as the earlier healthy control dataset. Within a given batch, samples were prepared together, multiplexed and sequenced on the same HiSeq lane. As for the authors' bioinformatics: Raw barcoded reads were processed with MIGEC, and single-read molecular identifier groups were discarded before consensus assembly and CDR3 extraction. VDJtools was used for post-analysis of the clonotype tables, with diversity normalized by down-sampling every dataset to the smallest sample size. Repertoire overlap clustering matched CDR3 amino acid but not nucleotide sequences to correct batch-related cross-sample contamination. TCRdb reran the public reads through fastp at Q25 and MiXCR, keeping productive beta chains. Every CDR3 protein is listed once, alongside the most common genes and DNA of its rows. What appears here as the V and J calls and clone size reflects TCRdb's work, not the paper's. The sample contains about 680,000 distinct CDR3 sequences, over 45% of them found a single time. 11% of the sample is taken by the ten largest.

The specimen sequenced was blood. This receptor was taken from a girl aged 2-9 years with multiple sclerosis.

The DNA sequence follows: TGTGCCCGCAGCCCTACAGGGAACGAGCAGTACTTC. This gives the protein CARSPTGNEQYF. Recombination connected TRBV11-2 to TRBJ2-7, with TRBD1 tentatively as D gene (6 bases match). CDR1 and CDR2 were assigned from the germline V gene as SGHAT and FQNNGV. Including cysteine and phenylalanine, the CDR3 has 12 amino acids. CDR3 DNA only is kept here, 36 bases in frame from base 1. The full variable domain, with segments outside the CDR3 supplied by the reference TRBV11-2 and TRBJ2-7 proteins, appears as EAGVAQSPRYKIIEKRQSVAFWCNPISGHATLYWYQQILGQGPKLLIQFQNNGVVDDSQLPKDRFSAERLKGVDSTLKIQPAKLEDSAVYLCARSPTGNEQYFGPGTRLTVT.